One and the same sample provided the 9 T cell receptor beta chains below, sequenced in a study of follicular helper T cells after annual influenza vaccination (dated 2017 in TCRdb). The time point label for this specimen denotes: 2014-2015 season, pre-vaccination. The library came from the immunoSEQ multiplex PCR assay. In TCRdb, the immuneACCESS table is reduced to in-frame sequences with V and J assigned. These tables do not hold every clone; where another copy was compared, an unresolved V gene accounts for under half, and the others remain unexplained. This sample gives 27,000 or so clones in total; about four fifths of them show up just once. Together, the top ten hold roughly 1.3% of the sample. Sequenced here: CXCR5+ CD38- circulating T follicular helper cells from blood, sampled on the day of influenza vaccination. The label giving this sample's cell subset or site can be read as: circulating Tfh, non-naive CD4+CXCR5+PD-1+ (ICOS+CD38+ or ICOS-CD38-). These receptors were collected from an adult who received the influenza vaccine.

This clone was seen a handful of times. The chain links TRBV20-1 to TRBJ2-5; no clear D. The CDR3 runs 11 residues. V gave up 6 bases and J gave up 5 bases, with 10 bases separating them. Germline V gene data show CDR1 as DFQATT and CDR2 as SNEGSKA (reference sequence). In DNA, the CDR3 is TGCAGTGCGCGGATAGCTGAGACCCAGTACTTC. The encoded protein is CSARIAETQYF.

This rearrangement joins TRBV7-9 to TRBJ1-2, with 7 bases that match TRBD1. Germline V gene lookup returns CDR1 SEHNR and CDR2 FQNEAQ (reference sequence). The V segment lost 5 bases and the J segment 4 bases; nucleotides outside the gene matches: 4. The CDR3 sequence is 13 residues long. In nucleotides, the CDR3 is TGTGCCAGCAGCACAGGGGCAGGCTATGGCTACACCTTC. This codes for CASSTGAGYGYTF.

CDR3 loop: CASMFSTTDTQYF. CDR3 coding DNA: TGCGCCAGCATGTTTAGCACCACAGATACGCAGTATTTT. The rearrangement joins TRBV5-1 to TRBJ2-3; no clear D. Deletions cut 6 bases from V and 2 bases from J, with 10 bases between. Germline loops: CDR1 SGHRS, CDR2 YFSETQ. This CDR3 is 13 amino acids long.

This chain links TRBV11-2 with TRBJ2-6, with D perhaps matching TRBD2 (5 bases). The length of the CDR3 is 18 residues. Germline CDR1 SGHAT, CDR2 FQNNGV. With 1 base removed from V and 4 bases from J, the gap between germline ends came to 17 bases. CDR3 DNA: TGTGCCAGCAGCTTAGTAAGCCCCCGAGGGTACGGGGCCAACGTCCTGACTTTC. Protein product: CASSLVSPRGYGANVLTF.

Points on this clone: The same CDR3 is also encoded by other DNA sequences in this sample. CDR3 protein: CAWSVLSGTEAFF. The CDR3 bases are TGTGCCTGGAGTGTACTTTCGGGAACTGAAGCTTTCTTT. This chain connects TRBV30 to TRBJ1-1; no definite D call. V was clipped by 0 bases and J by 5 bases, with 10 bases between them. CDR3 size: 13 residues. The germline V gene has CDR1 GTSNPN and CDR2 SVGIG (reference sequence).

V is TRBV5-1 and J is TRBJ2-7; 14 nucleotides align to TRBD2. Trimming cost V 3 bases and J 1 base; bases outside gene matches: 12. The CDR3 covers 19 residues. The V gene's germline CDR1 is SGHRS and CDR2 YFSETQ. The CDR3: CASSYQAGTSGRGSYEQYF. Here the CDR3 DNA reads TGCGCCAGCAGCTACCAAGCCGGGACTAGCGGGAGAGGTTCCTACGAGCAGTACTTC.

This clone was observed once. The chain has TRBV18 and TRBJ2-5; D unclear. The CDR3 is made up of 13 amino acids. Germline CDR1 is KGHSH and CDR2 is LQKENI. V lost 1 base, J lost 4 bases, and 7 bases lay in between. CDR3 sequence (DNA): TGTGCCAGCTCACCACAGCATGGAGAGACCCAGTACTTC. It encodes CASSPQHGETQYF.

The chain couples TRBV19 to TRBJ2-7, with D possibly TRBD1 on 6 matching bases. V was pared by 3 bases and J by 2 bases, with 11 bases between. Looked up from germline, CDR1 is LNHDA and CDR2 is SQIVND (reference sequence). The CDR3 is made up of 14 amino acids. The CDR3 sequence: CASSIQGLPYEQYV. The CDR3 DNA reads TGTGCCAGTAGTATTCAGGGGCTTCCCTACGAGCAGTACGTC.

V gene TRBV2 combines with J gene TRBJ2-7; perhaps TRBD1 as D (5 bases). Germline CDR1 reads SNHLY; CDR2 reads FYNNEI. Trimming stripped 5 bases from V and 2 bases from J, with 13 bases between. The CDR3 extends over 14 amino acids. The CDR3 region is CASSPRTSTYEQYF. The DNA for the CDR3 is TGTGCCAGCAGTCCCAGGACATCCACCTACGAGCAGTACTTC.